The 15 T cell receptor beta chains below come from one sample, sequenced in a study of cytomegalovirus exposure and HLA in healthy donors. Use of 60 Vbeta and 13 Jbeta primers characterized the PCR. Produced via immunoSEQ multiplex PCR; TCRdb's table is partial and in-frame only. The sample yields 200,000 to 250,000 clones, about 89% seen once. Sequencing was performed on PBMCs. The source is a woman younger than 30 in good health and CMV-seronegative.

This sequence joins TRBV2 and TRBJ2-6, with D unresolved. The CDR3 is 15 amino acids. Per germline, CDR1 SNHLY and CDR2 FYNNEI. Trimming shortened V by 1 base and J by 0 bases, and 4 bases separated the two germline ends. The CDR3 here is CASSEGASGANVLTF. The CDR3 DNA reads TGTGCCAGCAGTGAAGGGGCCTCTGGGGCCAACGTCCTGACTTTC.

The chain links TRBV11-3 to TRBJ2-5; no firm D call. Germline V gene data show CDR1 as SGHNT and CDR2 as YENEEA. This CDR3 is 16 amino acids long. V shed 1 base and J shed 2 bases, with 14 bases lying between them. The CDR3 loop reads CASSLGYIQRQETQYF. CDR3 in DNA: TGTGCCAGCAGCTTAGGGTACATACAGAGACAAGAGACCCAGTACTTC.

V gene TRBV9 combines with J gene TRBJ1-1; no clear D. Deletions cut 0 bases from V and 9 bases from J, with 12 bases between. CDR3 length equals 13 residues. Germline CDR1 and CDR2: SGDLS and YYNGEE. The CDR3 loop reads CASSVAVEGKAFF. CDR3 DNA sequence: TGTGCCAGCAGCGTAGCAGTAGAGGGAAAAGCTTTCTTT.

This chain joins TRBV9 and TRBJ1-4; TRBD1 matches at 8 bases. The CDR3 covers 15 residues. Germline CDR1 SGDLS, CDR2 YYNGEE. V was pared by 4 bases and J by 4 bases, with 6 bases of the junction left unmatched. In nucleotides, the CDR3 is TGTGCCAGCAGCTCCGACAGGGGACGTAATGAAAAACTGTTTTTT. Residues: CASSSDRGRNEKLFF.

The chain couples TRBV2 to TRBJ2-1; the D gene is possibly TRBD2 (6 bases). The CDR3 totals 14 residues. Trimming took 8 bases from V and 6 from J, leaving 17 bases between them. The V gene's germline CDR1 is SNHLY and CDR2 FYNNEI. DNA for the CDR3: TGTGCCAGCGCCGGGGCTAGCGCGGGCAATGAGCAGTTCTTC. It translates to CASAGASAGNEQFF.

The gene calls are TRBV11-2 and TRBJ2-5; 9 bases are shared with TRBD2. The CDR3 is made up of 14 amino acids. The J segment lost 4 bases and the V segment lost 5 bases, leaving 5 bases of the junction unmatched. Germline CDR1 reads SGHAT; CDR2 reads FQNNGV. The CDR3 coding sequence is TGTGCCAGCAGCCCGAGTAGCGGGGGAGAGACCCAGTACTTC. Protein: CASSPSSGGETQYF.

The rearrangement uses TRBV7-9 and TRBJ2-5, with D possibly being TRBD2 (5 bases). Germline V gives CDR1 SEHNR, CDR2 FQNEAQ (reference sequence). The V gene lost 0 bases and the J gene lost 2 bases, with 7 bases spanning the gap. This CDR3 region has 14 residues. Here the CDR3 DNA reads TGTGCCAGCAGCTTAGCACGAGGGCAAGAGACCCAGTACTTC. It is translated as CASSLARGQETQYF.

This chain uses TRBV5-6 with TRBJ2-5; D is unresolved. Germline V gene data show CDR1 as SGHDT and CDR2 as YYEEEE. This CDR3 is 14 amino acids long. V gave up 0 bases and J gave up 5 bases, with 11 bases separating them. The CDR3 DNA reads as TGTGCCAGCAGCTTGGTTACTGAGGCGGAGACCCAGTACTTC. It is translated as CASSLVTEAETQYF.

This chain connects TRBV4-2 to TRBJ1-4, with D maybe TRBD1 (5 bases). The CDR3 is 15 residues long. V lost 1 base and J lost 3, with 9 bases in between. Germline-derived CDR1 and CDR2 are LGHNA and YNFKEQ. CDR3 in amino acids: CASSQGPGANEKLFF. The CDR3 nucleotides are TGTGCCAGCAGCCAAGGCCCGGGGGCTAATGAAAAACTGTTTTTT.

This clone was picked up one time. The CDR3 spells CAGKGRQSEKLFF. The CDR3 nucleotides are TGTGCCGGAAAAGGGAGGCAATCGGAAAAACTGTTTTTT. This chain joins TRBV27 and TRBJ1-4, with D unclear. Deletions cut 11 bases from V and 8 bases from J, with 18 bases between. Germline values: CDR1 MNHEY, CDR2 SMNVEV (reference sequence). This CDR3 is built from 13 residues.

CDR3 coding DNA: TGCGCCAGCAGGGAGACTAGCGGGAGGAATTACAGGGAGCAGTTCTTC. It translates to CASRETSGRNYREQFF. The chain is built from TRBV10-2 and TRBJ2-1; TRBD2 aligns across 13 bases. With V trimmed by 6 bases and J by 10 bases, 12 bases remained unmatched. The CDR3 extends over 16 amino acids. The V gene's germline CDR1 is WSHSY and CDR2 SAAADI.

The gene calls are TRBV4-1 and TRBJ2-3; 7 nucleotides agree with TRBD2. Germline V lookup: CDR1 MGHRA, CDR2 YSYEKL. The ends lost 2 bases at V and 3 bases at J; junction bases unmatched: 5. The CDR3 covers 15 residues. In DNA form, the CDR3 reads TGCGCCAGCAGCCAACCAGGACTAGGGACAGATACGCAGTATTTT. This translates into CASSQPGLGTDTQYF.

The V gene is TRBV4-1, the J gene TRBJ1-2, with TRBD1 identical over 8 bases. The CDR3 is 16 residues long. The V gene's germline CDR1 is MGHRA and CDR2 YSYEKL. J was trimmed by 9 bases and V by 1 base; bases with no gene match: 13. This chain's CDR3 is CASSQVFAGGATSYTF. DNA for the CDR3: TGCGCCAGCAGCCAAGTGTTCGCAGGGGGCGCGACAAGCTACACCTTC.

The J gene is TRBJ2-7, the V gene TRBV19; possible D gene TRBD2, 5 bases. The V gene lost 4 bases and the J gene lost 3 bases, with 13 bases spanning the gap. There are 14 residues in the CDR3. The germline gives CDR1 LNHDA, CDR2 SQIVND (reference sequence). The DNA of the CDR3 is TGTGCCAGTAGTAACCCTGAACTAGACTACGAGCAGTACTTC. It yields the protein CASSNPELDYEQYF. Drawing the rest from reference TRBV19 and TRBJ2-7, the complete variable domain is DGGITQSPKYLFRKEGQNVTLSCEQNLNHDAMYWYRQDPGQGLRLIYYSQIVNDFQKGDIAEGYSVSREKKESFPLTVTSAQKNPTAFYLCASSNPELDYEQYFGPGTRLTVT.

CDR3 bases: TGTGCCAGCAGTCGAAGCGGGGGGTGGTCCCAGTACTTC. Its translation: CASSRSGGWSQYF. The V call is TRBV7-9, the J call TRBJ2-5; 9 bases line up with TRBD2. In germline, CDR1 is SEHNR, CDR2 FQNEAQ (reference sequence). V was pared by 6 bases and J by 9 bases, with 8 bases of the junction left unmatched. The length of the CDR3 is 13 residues.